Listed below are T cell receptor beta chains from one sample, sequenced in a study of blood T cell repertoires in COVID-19. Measured with immunoSEQ multiplex PCR; TCRdb has only the in-frame clones, and not every one. Of nearly 300,000 clones listed, around nine tenths were seen once; the top ten hold 2.5% to 3%. Specimen: PBMCs or T cells enriched from blood (not recorded which). The receptor set was obtained from a woman aged 50 to 60 who had been exposed to COVID-19. CDR3s include the opening cysteine and the closing phenylalanine or tryptophan. A D gene is named only where the DNA matches it firmly. Clone size is stated in some rows and not others, as once, few, many or a class when expanded.

CDR3nt: TGTGCCAGCAGTTCATCACGACAGGGGGGCTCCTATAATTCACCCCTCCACTTT
CDR3aa: CASSSSRQGGSYNSPLHF
abundance: -
len: 18
v_gene: TRBV28
d_gene: TRBD1
j_gene: TRBJ1-6

CDR3nt: TGTGCCAGCAGTGTGGACAGTAGACTCGGGACCCAGTACTTC
CDR3aa: CASSVDSRLGTQYF
abundance: -
len: 14
v_gene: TRBV2
d_gene: -
j_gene: TRBJ2-5

CDR3nt: TGCGCCAGCAGCTCTACTCGACAGGCGACTAACTATGGCTACACCTTC
CDR3aa: CASSSTRQATNYGYTF
abundance: -
len: 16
v_gene: TRBV5-1
d_gene: -
j_gene: TRBJ1-2

CDR3nt: TGTGCCACAAGACTAGCGGGGAATCAAGAGACCCAGTACTTC
CDR3aa: CATRLAGNQETQYF
abundance: -
len: 14
v_gene: TRBV10-3
d_gene: TRBD2
j_gene: TRBJ2-5

CDR3nt: TGTGCCAGTAGTATCTCTGGGGGCTATAGCAATCAGCCCCAGCATTTT
CDR3aa: CASSISGGYSNQPQHF
abundance: few
len: 16
v_gene: TRBV19
d_gene: -
j_gene: TRBJ1-5

CDR3nt: TGTGCCAGCAGCCCGGGGGACAGTTGGAATGAAAAACTGTTTTTT
CDR3aa: CASSPGDSWNEKLFF
abundance: once
len: 15
v_gene: TRBV5-5
d_gene: TRBD1
j_gene: TRBJ1-4

CDR3nt: TGTGCCAGCAGCCAAGCTCGGGCAGGGGCCGGGGAGCTGTTTTTT
CDR3aa: CASSQARAGAGELFF
abundance: -
len: 15
v_gene: TRBV3-1/TRBV3-2
d_gene: -
j_gene: TRBJ2-2

CDR3nt: TGTGCCAGCAGTCGGGGACAGGGAGGAAACACCATATATTTT
CDR3aa: CASSRGQGGNTIYF
abundance: -
len: 14
v_gene: TRBV2
d_gene: TRBD1
j_gene: TRBJ1-3

CDR3nt: TGTGCCAGCAGCTTAAGATCCCCCGCAGGGGGGTGGCAGCCCCAGCATTTT
CDR3aa: CASSLRSPAGGWQPQHF
abundance: -
len: 17
v_gene: TRBV7-8
d_gene: TRBD1
j_gene: TRBJ1-5

CDR3nt: TGTGCCAGCAGAAATCAGGGGCTGTTGGCTTTCTTT
CDR3aa: CASRNQGLLAFF
abundance: -
len: 12
v_gene: TRBV28
d_gene: -
j_gene: TRBJ1-1

CDR3nt: TGTGCCAGCAGTAAGAACAGGGGTCCAAATGAAAAACTGTTTTTT
CDR3aa: CASSKNRGPNEKLFF
abundance: -
len: 15
v_gene: TRBV6-5
d_gene: TRBD1
j_gene: TRBJ1-4

CDR3nt: TGTGCCAGCAGCCAAAACCGTCAGATACACTATGGCTACACCTTC
CDR3aa: CASSQNRQIHYGYTF
abundance: -
len: 15
v_gene: TRBV3-1/TRBV3-2
d_gene: -
j_gene: TRBJ1-2

CDR3nt: TGTGCCAGCTCACCACCTAGTAGCGGGGGCTACAATGAGCAGTTCTTC
CDR3aa: CASSPPSSGGYNEQFF
abundance: -
len: 16
v_gene: TRBV18
d_gene: TRBD2
j_gene: TRBJ2-1

CDR3nt: TGTGCCAGCAAGGGGGCCAGGGAAGAGCATTTT
CDR3aa: CASKGAREEHF
abundance: -
len: 11
v_gene: TRBV2
d_gene: TRBD1
j_gene: TRBJ1-5

CDR3nt: TGCGCCAGCAGCTTGGATCTAGCGGTGCGCGAGCAGTACTTC
CDR3aa: CASSLDLAVREQYF
abundance: -
len: 14
v_gene: TRBV5-1
d_gene: TRBD2
j_gene: TRBJ2-7

CDR3nt: -
CDR3aa: CASSFGPGDQETQYF
abundance: -
len: 15
v_gene: TRBV5-1
d_gene: -
j_gene: TRBJ2-5

CDR3nt: TGTGCCAGTAGGAATGGACATCCGACAAGCAATCAGCCCCAGCATTTT
CDR3aa: CASRNGHPTSNQPQHF
abundance: -
len: 16
v_gene: TRBV19
d_gene: -
j_gene: TRBJ1-5

CDR3nt: TGCGCCAGCAGCCCTCAGGGCGGTTACGAGCAGTACTTC
CDR3aa: CASSPQGGYEQYF
abundance: -
len: 13
v_gene: TRBV4-1
d_gene: -
j_gene: TRBJ2-7

CDR3nt: TGTGCCAGCACCCGTGTCAGGAACACTGAAGCTTTCTTT
CDR3aa: CASTRVRNTEAFF
abundance: -
len: 13
v_gene: TRBV28
d_gene: -
j_gene: TRBJ1-1

CDR3nt: TGTGCCAGCAGGGGACAGGAACGATTGCGAACCTTC
CDR3aa: CASRGQERLRTF
abundance: -
len: 12
v_gene: TRBV28
d_gene: TRBD1
j_gene: TRBJ1-2

CDR3nt: TGTGCCAGCACCTCGGGGGCTGAAGCTTTCTTT
CDR3aa: CASTSGAEAFF
abundance: -
len: 11
v_gene: TRBV12-3/TRBV12-4
d_gene: -
j_gene: TRBJ1-1

CDR3nt: TGCAGCGTAGCCCGGGACACCGAGGGCTATGGCTACACCTTC
CDR3aa: CSVARDTEGYGYTF
abundance: -
len: 14
v_gene: TRBV29-1
d_gene: -
j_gene: TRBJ1-2

CDR3nt: TGTGCCAGCAGTTTAAAGGGGACTGAAGCTTTCTTT
CDR3aa: CASSLKGTEAFF
abundance: -
len: 12
v_gene: TRBV28
d_gene: -
j_gene: TRBJ1-1

CDR3nt: TGTGCCAGCAGTGAATATAAGCGGGGGGGCCTGCCCAAAAACATTCAGTACTTC
CDR3aa: CASSEYKRGGLPKNIQYF
abundance: -
len: 18
v_gene: TRBV6-1
d_gene: TRBD2
j_gene: TRBJ2-4

CDR3nt: TGTGCCAGTCGCACGCGGGCGGGGGAGACCCAGTACTTC
CDR3aa: CASRTRAGETQYF
abundance: -
len: 13
v_gene: TRBV6-5
d_gene: -
j_gene: TRBJ2-5

CDR3nt: TGTGCCAGCAGCCACGACAGGGTTTCTGCTGGAAACACCATATATTTT
CDR3aa: CASSHDRVSAGNTIYF
abundance: -
len: 16
v_gene: TRBV14
d_gene: TRBD1
j_gene: TRBJ1-3

CDR3nt: TGTGCCAGTAGTAAGCTAGCGGGGGGCATTGAGCAGTTCTTC
CDR3aa: CASSKLAGGIEQFF
abundance: -
len: 14
v_gene: TRBV19
d_gene: TRBD2
j_gene: TRBJ2-1

CDR3nt: TGTGCCAGCAGCATCTCGGGTAGCGGGGAGTCAGATACGCAGTATTTT
CDR3aa: CASSISGSGESDTQYF
abundance: -
len: 16
v_gene: TRBV9
d_gene: TRBD2
j_gene: TRBJ2-3

CDR3nt: TGTGCCAGCAGCCCCGACGGCGGGACTGCGAACACCGGGGAGCTGTTTTTT
CDR3aa: CASSPDGGTANTGELFF
abundance: -
len: 17
v_gene: TRBV21-1
d_gene: -
j_gene: TRBJ2-2

CDR3nt: TGCGCCAGCAGCCAAGATTCGGACAGCCTCAATCAGCCCCAGCATTTT
CDR3aa: CASSQDSDSLNQPQHF
abundance: -
len: 16
v_gene: TRBV4-1
d_gene: -
j_gene: TRBJ1-5

CDR3nt: TGTGCCAGCAGCTTAGCCAGGGTCAACACTGAAGCTTTCTTT
CDR3aa: CASSLARVNTEAFF
abundance: -
len: 14
v_gene: TRBV7-2
d_gene: -
j_gene: TRBJ1-1

CDR3nt: TGTGCCAGCAGTTCCTCCTATGGCTACACCTTC
CDR3aa: CASSSSYGYTF
abundance: -
len: 11
v_gene: TRBV28
d_gene: -
j_gene: TRBJ1-2

CDR3nt: TGCAGCGTTGAAGGTGATACCGGGGAATATAGCAATCAGCCCCAGCATTTT
CDR3aa: CSVEGDTGEYSNQPQHF
abundance: -
len: 17
v_gene: TRBV29-1
d_gene: -
j_gene: TRBJ1-5

CDR3nt: TGCGCCAGCAGCTTTATCGGGGTACAAGAGACCCAGTACTTC
CDR3aa: CASSFIGVQETQYF
abundance: -
len: 14
v_gene: TRBV5-1
d_gene: -
j_gene: TRBJ2-5

CDR3nt: TGCAGTGCTAGAGATTCACAGTACTTC
CDR3aa: CSARDSQYF
abundance: -
len: 9
v_gene: TRBV20-1
d_gene: -
j_gene: TRBJ2-5

CDR3nt: TGCGCCAGCAGATTACTAGCGGGGGGCGGGTACCAAGAGACCCAGTACTTC
CDR3aa: CASRLLAGGGYQETQYF
abundance: -
len: 17
v_gene: TRBV10-2
d_gene: TRBD2
j_gene: TRBJ2-5

CDR3nt: TGTGCCAGCAGCCAAGAAGCAGGGGCCCCCAGTTACAATGAGCAGTTCTTC
CDR3aa: CASSQEAGAPSYNEQFF
abundance: -
len: 17
v_gene: TRBV4-2
d_gene: -
j_gene: TRBJ2-1

CDR3nt: TGCGCCAGCAGCCCGGGACAGGGCTATGGCTACACCTTC
CDR3aa: CASSPGQGYGYTF
abundance: once
len: 13
v_gene: TRBV5-1
d_gene: TRBD1
j_gene: TRBJ1-2

CDR3nt: TGTGCCAGCAGCCCGCCGGGGGGCTTGGGGAGCAATCAGCCCCAGCATTTT
CDR3aa: CASSPPGGLGSNQPQHF
abundance: -
len: 17
v_gene: TRBV7-2
d_gene: -
j_gene: TRBJ1-5

CDR3nt: TGTGCCAGCAGTGACGGGACAGGCTCGGGAAACTATGGCTACACCTTC
CDR3aa: CASSDGTGSGNYGYTF
abundance: -
len: 16
v_gene: TRBV28
d_gene: TRBD1
j_gene: TRBJ1-2

CDR3nt: TGTGCCTGGAGTCAGGAATACAATGAAAAACTGTTTTTT
CDR3aa: CAWSQEYNEKLFF
abundance: -
len: 13
v_gene: TRBV30
d_gene: -
j_gene: TRBJ1-4

CDR3nt: TGCGCCAGCAGCTTGTGGTGGCAAACCTGGGGCTACACCTTC
CDR3aa: CASSLWWQTWGYTF
abundance: few
len: 14
v_gene: TRBV5-1
d_gene: -
j_gene: TRBJ1-2

CDR3nt: TGTGCCACCAGCGAACCTCGGGGGCAAGAGACCCAGTACTTC
CDR3aa: CATSEPRGQETQYF
abundance: -
len: 14
v_gene: TRBV15
d_gene: -
j_gene: TRBJ2-5

CDR3nt: TGTGCCAGCAGCTTGGGGATAGGTGCGGGTCAAGAGACCCAGTACTTC
CDR3aa: CASSLGIGAGQETQYF
abundance: -
len: 16
v_gene: TRBV5-8
d_gene: -
j_gene: TRBJ2-5

CDR3nt: TGTGCCCGGAGTGTGGGGACAGGCTATGGCTACACCTTC
CDR3aa: CARSVGTGYGYTF
abundance: -
len: 13
v_gene: TRBV30
d_gene: TRBD1
j_gene: TRBJ1-2

CDR3nt: TGTGCCAGCAGCCCCGGGGACGGGAGGGAACAGCCCCAGCATTTT
CDR3aa: CASSPGDGREQPQHF
abundance: -
len: 15
v_gene: TRBV5-4
d_gene: -
j_gene: TRBJ1-5

CDR3nt: TGTGCCAGCAGTTACTCGAGGATAACCTATAATTCACCCCTCCACTTT
CDR3aa: CASSYSRITYNSPLHF
abundance: -
len: 16
v_gene: TRBV6-2/TRBV6-3
d_gene: -
j_gene: TRBJ1-6

CDR3nt: TGCGCCAGCAGTCAGGGGGGAAGCTATGGCTACACCTTC
CDR3aa: CASSQGGSYGYTF
abundance: -
len: 13
v_gene: TRBV5-1
d_gene: TRBD1
j_gene: TRBJ1-2